These T cell receptor beta chains were read from a single sample in a study of blood T cell repertoires in COVID-19. Produced via immunoSEQ multiplex PCR; TCRdb's table is partial and in-frame only. Here the sample spans about 300,000 clones, about 85% being singletons. Material: PBMCs or T cells enriched from blood (not recorded which). These receptors originate from a woman aged 25 to 39 who had recovered from COVID-19. Both conserved end residues are part of each CDR3. A D gene is named only where the DNA matches it firmly. Part of the rows lack a size; the others show once, few, many or a class for expanded clones.

V gene: TRBV3-1/TRBV3-2
D gene: TRBD2
J gene: TRBJ2-7
clone size: NA
CDR3 DNA: TGTGCCAGCAGCCAAGATTGGGAGGGCTACGAGCAGTACTTC
CDR3 protein: CASSQDWEGYEQYF

V gene: TRBV10-3
D gene: NA
J gene: TRBJ1-4
clone size: NA
CDR3 DNA: TGTGCCATCAGTGAGTCTGCCCAGGGGAATGAAAAACTGTTTTTT
CDR3 protein: CAISESAQGNEKLFF

V gene: TRBV9
D gene: TRBD2
J gene: TRBJ2-1
clone size: once
CDR3 DNA: TGTGCCAGCAGCGTCTTAGCGGGGGGGCTGAATGAGCAGTTCTTC
CDR3 protein: CASSVLAGGLNEQFF

V gene: TRBV7-3
D gene: NA
J gene: TRBJ1-3
clone size: NA
CDR3 DNA: TGTGCCAGCAGCCTAGGGAGCTCTGGAAACACCATATATTTT
CDR3 protein: CASSLGSSGNTIYF

V gene: TRBV6-5
D gene: TRBD1
J gene: TRBJ1-6
clone size: once
CDR3 DNA: TGTGCCAGCAGTTCGACAGGGGGGGGCTCACCCCTCCACTTT
CDR3 protein: CASSSTGGGSPLHF

V gene: TRBV7-2
D gene: TRBD1
J gene: TRBJ1-2
clone size: NA
CDR3 DNA: TGTGCCAGCAGCTTATTTTGGGTCCCGGGACAGGAGTCCGTTGTAGGCTACACCTTC
CDR3 protein: CASSLFWVPGQESVVGYTF

V gene: TRBV9
D gene: NA
J gene: TRBJ1-3
clone size: NA
CDR3 DNA: TGTGCCAGCAGCCCTCGTACAGGGACGACAAACACCATATATTTT
CDR3 protein: CASSPRTGTTNTIYF

V gene: TRBV5-1
D gene: NA
J gene: TRBJ1-1
clone size: NA
CDR3 DNA: TGCGCCAGCAGCTTGGGAGGGCGCTCTGAAGCTTTCTTT
CDR3 protein: CASSLGGRSEAFF

V gene: TRBV29-1
D gene: TRBD1
J gene: TRBJ1-2
clone size: NA
CDR3 DNA: TGCAGCGTTGAAGCCGCCGGACAGGTCTATGGCTACACCTTC
CDR3 protein: CSVEAAGQVYGYTF

V gene: TRBV6-5
D gene: NA
J gene: TRBJ2-3
clone size: once
CDR3 DNA: TGTGCCACACAGACGGCCGCGAGCACAGATACGCAGTATTTT
CDR3 protein: CATQTAASTDTQYF

V gene: TRBV6-5
D gene: NA
J gene: TRBJ1-2
clone size: NA
CDR3 DNA: TGTGCCAGCAGTTACACCCTTGGGTCAGGAAGTGGCTACACCTTC
CDR3 protein: CASSYTLGSGSGYTF

V gene: TRBV19
D gene: NA
J gene: TRBJ1-6
clone size: NA
CDR3 DNA: TGTGCCAGTAGTCCGGGGGGTTGGGATTCACCCCTCCACTTT
CDR3 protein: CASSPGGWDSPLHF

V gene: TRBV3-1/TRBV3-2
D gene: TRBD1
J gene: TRBJ1-4
clone size: NA
CDR3 DNA: TGTGCCAGCAGCCTCGGACAGGGGTCGGGTGAAAAACTGTTTTTT
CDR3 protein: CASSLGQGSGEKLFF

V gene: TRBV9
D gene: TRBD1
J gene: TRBJ2-5
clone size: NA
CDR3 DNA: TGTGCCAGCAGCGGCCGGGACAGGGCCTTCCAAGAGACCCAGTACTTC
CDR3 protein: CASSGRDRAFQETQYF

V gene: TRBV6-2/TRBV6-3
D gene: NA
J gene: TRBJ1-2
clone size: NA
CDR3 DNA: TGTGCCAGCAGTTACAGCGGGGGGGCCGTCGGCTACACCTTC
CDR3 protein: CASSYSGGAVGYTF

V gene: TRBV19
D gene: TRBD1
J gene: TRBJ1-1
clone size: NA
CDR3 DNA: TGTGCCAGTAGTTACCGGTGGAGGGGGCCCACTGAAGCTTTCTTT
CDR3 protein: CASSYRWRGPTEAFF

V gene: TRBV6-5
D gene: NA
J gene: TRBJ1-1
clone size: few
CDR3 DNA: TGTGCCAGCTACGGAAGGGGCCCCACTGAAGCTTTCTTT
CDR3 protein: CASYGRGPTEAFF

V gene: TRBV11-2
D gene: TRBD1
J gene: TRBJ1-1
clone size: NA
CDR3 DNA: TGTGCCAGCAGCCCACGGACAGGGATGAACACTGAAGCTTTCTTT
CDR3 protein: CASSPRTGMNTEAFF

V gene: TRBV5-1
D gene: NA
J gene: TRBJ1-1
clone size: NA
CDR3 DNA: TGCGCCAGCAGCTTATCCCTCCTCGGGGACACTGAAGCTTTCTTT
CDR3 protein: CASSLSLLGDTEAFF

V gene: TRBV5-4
D gene: TRBD2
J gene: TRBJ2-5
clone size: NA
CDR3 DNA: TGTGCCAGCAGCTTAGGTCTAGCGGGGGGGGCCGTGGAGACCCAGTACTTC
CDR3 protein: CASSLGLAGGAVETQYF

V gene: TRBV6-5
D gene: NA
J gene: TRBJ2-7
clone size: NA
CDR3 DNA: TGTGCCAGCAGCGCCCCGGGCAGGAGGTACGAGCAGTACTTC
CDR3 protein: CASSAPGRRYEQYF

V gene: TRBV10-3
D gene: TRBD1
J gene: TRBJ1-4
clone size: NA
CDR3 DNA: TGTGCCATCAGTGACAGGGACAGGGGTATTGAAAAACTGTTTTTT
CDR3 protein: CAISDRDRGIEKLFF

V gene: TRBV4-1
D gene: TRBD1
J gene: TRBJ1-1
clone size: once
CDR3 DNA: TGCGCCAGCAGCCGCCCGACAGGGGGGAACACTGAAGCTTTCTTT
CDR3 protein: CASSRPTGGNTEAFF

V gene: TRBV2
D gene: NA
J gene: TRBJ2-3
clone size: once
CDR3 DNA: TGTGCCAGCAGCCTTCGGGTCGTGATGGCAGATACGCAGTATTTT
CDR3 protein: CASSLRVVMADTQYF

V gene: TRBV11-3
D gene: TRBD2
J gene: TRBJ2-3
clone size: NA
CDR3 DNA: TGTGCCAGCAGCTTAGAGACTAGCGGGGGGGCAGATACGCAGTATTTT
CDR3 protein: CASSLETSGGADTQYF

V gene: TRBV5-4
D gene: NA
J gene: TRBJ2-7
clone size: NA
CDR3 DNA: TGTGCCAGCAGCTTGGAGGGGCAGGCCTACGAGCAGTACTTC
CDR3 protein: CASSLEGQAYEQYF

V gene: TRBV5-4
D gene: TRBD2
J gene: TRBJ2-5
clone size: NA
CDR3 DNA: TGTGCCAGCAGCTTGAGACTAGCGGGGGGAGAGACCCAGTACTTC
CDR3 protein: CASSLRLAGGETQYF

V gene: TRBV5-8
D gene: NA
J gene: TRBJ2-1
clone size: NA
CDR3 DNA: TGTGCCAGCAGCCCGGGGGGCCCGGGATCCTACAATGAGCAGTTCTTC
CDR3 protein: CASSPGGPGSYNEQFF

V gene: TRBV9
D gene: TRBD2
J gene: TRBJ2-3
clone size: NA
CDR3 DNA: TGTGCCAGCAGCCAAGACCCAGCGGGGGGAGGGACAGATACGCAGTATTTT
CDR3 protein: CASSQDPAGGGTDTQYF

V gene: TRBV7-2
D gene: NA
J gene: TRBJ2-7
clone size: once
CDR3 DNA: TGTGCCAGCAGCTTAGCGGGGAGGATCTACGAGCAGTACTTC
CDR3 protein: CASSLAGRIYEQYF

V gene: TRBV30
D gene: NA
J gene: TRBJ2-7
clone size: NA
CDR3 DNA: TGTGCCTGGAGTACCGGGGGAGGGGGAACCTACGAGCAGTACTTC
CDR3 protein: CAWSTGGGGTYEQYF

V gene: TRBV11-2
D gene: NA
J gene: TRBJ1-2
clone size: NA
CDR3 DNA: TGTGCCAGCAGCTTAGATCTCTTAGACTATGGCTACACCTTC
CDR3 protein: CASSLDLLDYGYTF

V gene: TRBV14
D gene: TRBD1
J gene: TRBJ1-1
clone size: NA
CDR3 DNA: TGTGCCAGCAGCATCAGGACAGGCCGGAACACTGAAGCTTTCTTT
CDR3 protein: CASSIRTGRNTEAFF

V gene: TRBV30
D gene: TRBD1
J gene: TRBJ1-6
clone size: NA
CDR3 DNA: TGTGCCTGGAGTGCCAGAAGACAGGGTCTGGGTTCACCCCTCCACTTT
CDR3 protein: CAWSARRQGLGSPLHF

V gene: TRBV5-8
D gene: TRBD1
J gene: TRBJ2-5
clone size: NA
CDR3 DNA: TGTGCCAGCAGCTTTCTGACAGGGGGGACGGAGACCCAGTACTTC
CDR3 protein: CASSFLTGGTETQYF

V gene: TRBV19
D gene: NA
J gene: TRBJ1-5
clone size: few
CDR3 DNA: TGTGCCAGTACCGAAGCCGGGGTTCAGCCCCAGCATTTT
CDR3 protein: CASTEAGVQPQHF

V gene: TRBV27
D gene: TRBD2
J gene: TRBJ2-3
clone size: NA
CDR3 DNA: TGTGCCAGCAGTTCCCTTAGCGGGGGGGCATCAGATACGCAGTATTTT
CDR3 protein: CASSSLSGGASDTQYF

V gene: TRBV9
D gene: NA
J gene: TRBJ2-7
clone size: NA
CDR3 DNA: TGTGCCAGCACCCTCCACCCGGCGGGGGCGCGCTCCTACGAGCAGTACTTC
CDR3 protein: CASTLHPAGARSYEQYF

V gene: TRBV7-8
D gene: NA
J gene: TRBJ1-1
clone size: NA
CDR3 DNA: TGTGCCAGCACAAACACAGGCCCGAACACTGAAGCTTTCTTT
CDR3 protein: CASTNTGPNTEAFF

V gene: TRBV6-5
D gene: TRBD1
J gene: TRBJ1-5
clone size: once
CDR3 DNA: TGTGCCAGCAGTTTGACAGGGGGGGATCAGCCCCAGCATTTT
CDR3 protein: CASSLTGGDQPQHF

V gene: TRBV7-2
D gene: TRBD1
J gene: TRBJ1-2
clone size: NA
CDR3 DNA: TGTGCCAGCAGCCCCCGGACAGGGGGCAACTATGGCTACACCTTC
CDR3 protein: CASSPRTGGNYGYTF

V gene: TRBV7-9
D gene: TRBD2
J gene: TRBJ2-7
clone size: NA
CDR3 DNA: TGTGCCAGCAGTCCCGGGCTAGCGGGCTACGAGCAGTACTTC
CDR3 protein: CASSPGLAGYEQYF

V gene: TRBV4-2
D gene: TRBD2
J gene: TRBJ2-1
clone size: NA
CDR3 DNA: TGTGCCAGCAGCTTCCAGTCCAGCGGGGGCCCAACCTACAATGAGCAGTTCTTC
CDR3 protein: CASSFQSSGGPTYNEQFF

V gene: TRBV4-1
D gene: TRBD1
J gene: TRBJ2-3
clone size: NA
CDR3 DNA: TGCGCCAGCAGCCGTACCACTGGACAGGGAACAGATACGCAGTATTTT
CDR3 protein: CASSRTTGQGTDTQYF

V gene: TRBV10-3
D gene: NA
J gene: TRBJ1-5
clone size: NA
CDR3 DNA: TGTGCCATCAGTGAGTCGGGGTTACGATCAGGGGCTGGGAGCAATCAGCCCCAGCATTTT
CDR3 protein: CAISESGLRSGAGSNQPQHF

V gene: TRBV7-6
D gene: NA
J gene: TRBJ1-1
clone size: NA
CDR3 DNA: TGTGCCAGCAGCTCGGGACTCGTGGCTGAAGCTTTCTTT
CDR3 protein: CASSSGLVAEAFF

V gene: TRBV2
D gene: TRBD1
J gene: TRBJ2-1
clone size: NA
CDR3 DNA: TGTGCCAGATCGGACAGGGACCTCGTAAATGAGCAGTTCTTC
CDR3 protein: CARSDRDLVNEQFF

V gene: TRBV7-9
D gene: NA
J gene: TRBJ1-5
clone size: NA
CDR3 DNA: TGTGCCAGCAGCTTAGCGGGTGGAGGAAATCAGCCCCAGCATTTT
CDR3 protein: CASSLAGGGNQPQHF

V gene: TRBV5-1
D gene: NA
J gene: TRBJ1-2
clone size: NA
CDR3 DNA: TGCGCCAGCAGCTTGTCCTCTAACTATGGCTACACCTTC
CDR3 protein: CASSLSSNYGYTF

V gene: TRBV5-1
D gene: NA
J gene: TRBJ2-5
clone size: NA
CDR3 DNA: TGCGCCAGCAGCTTGGGGCAGTACCAAGAGACCCAGTACTTC
CDR3 protein: CASSLGQYQETQYF